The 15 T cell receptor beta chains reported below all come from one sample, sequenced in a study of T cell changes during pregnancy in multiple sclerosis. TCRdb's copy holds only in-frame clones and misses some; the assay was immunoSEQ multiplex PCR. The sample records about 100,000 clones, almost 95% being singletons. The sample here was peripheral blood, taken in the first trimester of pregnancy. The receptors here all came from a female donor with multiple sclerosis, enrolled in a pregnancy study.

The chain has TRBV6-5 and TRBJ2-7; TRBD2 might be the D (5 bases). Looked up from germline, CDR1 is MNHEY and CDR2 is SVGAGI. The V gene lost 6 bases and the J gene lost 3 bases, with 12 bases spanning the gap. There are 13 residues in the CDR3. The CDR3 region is CASSKRRGYEQYF. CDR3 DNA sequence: TGTGCCAGCAGCAAGCGTCGGGGCTACGAGCAGTACTTC.

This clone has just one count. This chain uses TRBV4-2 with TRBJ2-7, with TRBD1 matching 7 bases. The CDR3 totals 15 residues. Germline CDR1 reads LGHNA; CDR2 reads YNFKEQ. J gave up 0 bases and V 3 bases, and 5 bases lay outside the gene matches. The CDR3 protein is CASSHSRGSSYEQYF. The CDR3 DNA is TGTGCCAGCAGCCACTCCAGGGGGAGCTCCTACGAGCAGTACTTC.

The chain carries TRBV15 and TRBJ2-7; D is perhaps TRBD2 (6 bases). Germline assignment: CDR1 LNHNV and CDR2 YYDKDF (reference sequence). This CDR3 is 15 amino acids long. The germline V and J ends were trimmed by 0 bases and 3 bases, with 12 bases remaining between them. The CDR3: CATSRDRSGLYEQYF. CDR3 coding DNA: TGTGCCACCAGCAGAGATCGGTCGGGACTCTACGAGCAGTACTTC.

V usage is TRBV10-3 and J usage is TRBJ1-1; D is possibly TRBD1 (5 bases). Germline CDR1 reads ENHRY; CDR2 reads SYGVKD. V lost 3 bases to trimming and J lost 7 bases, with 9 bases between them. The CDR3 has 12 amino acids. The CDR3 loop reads CAISDPGGEAFF. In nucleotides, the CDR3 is TGTGCCATCAGTGACCCGGGGGGTGAAGCTTTCTTT.

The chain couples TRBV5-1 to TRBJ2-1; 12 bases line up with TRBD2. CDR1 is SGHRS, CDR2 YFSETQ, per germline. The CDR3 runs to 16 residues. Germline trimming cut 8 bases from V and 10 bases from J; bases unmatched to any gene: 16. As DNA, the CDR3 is TGCGCCAGTCAATTCCCGACTAGCGGGAGATACGGGGAGCAGTTCTTC. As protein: CASQFPTSGRYGEQFF.

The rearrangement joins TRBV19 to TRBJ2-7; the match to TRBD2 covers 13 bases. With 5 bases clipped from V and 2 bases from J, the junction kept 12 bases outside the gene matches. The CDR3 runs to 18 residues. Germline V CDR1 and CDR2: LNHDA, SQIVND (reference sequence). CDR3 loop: CASSPLGTSGVMAYEQYF. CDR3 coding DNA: TGTGCCAGTAGTCCCCTGGGGACTAGCGGGGTAATGGCCTACGAGCAGTACTTC.

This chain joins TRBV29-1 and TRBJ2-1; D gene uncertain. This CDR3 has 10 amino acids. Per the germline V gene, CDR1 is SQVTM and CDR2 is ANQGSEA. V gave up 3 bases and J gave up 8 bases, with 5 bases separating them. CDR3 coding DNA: TGCAGCGTTGACGGGTATGAGCAGTTCTTC. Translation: CSVDGYEQFF.

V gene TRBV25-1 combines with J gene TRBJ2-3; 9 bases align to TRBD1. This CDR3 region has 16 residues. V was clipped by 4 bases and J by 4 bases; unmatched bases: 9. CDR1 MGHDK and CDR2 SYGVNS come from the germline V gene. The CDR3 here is CASSGWGTGRADTQYF. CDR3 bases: TGTGCCAGCAGTGGGTGGGGGACAGGGAGGGCAGATACGCAGTATTTT.

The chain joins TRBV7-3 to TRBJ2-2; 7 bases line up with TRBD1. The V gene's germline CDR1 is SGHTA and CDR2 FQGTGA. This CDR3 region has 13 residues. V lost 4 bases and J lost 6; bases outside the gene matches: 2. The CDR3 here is CASSSDRAGELFF. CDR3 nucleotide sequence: TGTGCCAGCAGCTCCGACAGGGCCGGGGAGCTGTTTTTT.

The CDR3 DNA sequence: TGTGCCAGCAGCTCCGGGACTAGCTACGGGACCCAGTACTTC. It is translated as CASSSGTSYGTQYF. This rearrangement joins TRBV5-6 to TRBJ2-5, with TRBD2 matching 9 bases. From germline, CDR1 is SGHDT and CDR2 YYEEEE. The CDR3 runs 14 residues. J was trimmed by 7 bases and V by 3 bases; bases with no gene match: 7.

The CDR3 spells CASSAGGDNYGYTF. The CDR3 DNA follows: TGTGCCAGCAGTGCGGGGGGGGATAACTATGGCTACACCTTC. The rearrangement links TRBV2 to TRBJ1-2, with D possibly TRBD1 on 5 matching bases. The germline gives CDR1 SNHLY, CDR2 FYNNEI. Trimming took off 4 bases at V and 1 base at J, with 10 bases between the two ends. The CDR3 covers 14 residues.

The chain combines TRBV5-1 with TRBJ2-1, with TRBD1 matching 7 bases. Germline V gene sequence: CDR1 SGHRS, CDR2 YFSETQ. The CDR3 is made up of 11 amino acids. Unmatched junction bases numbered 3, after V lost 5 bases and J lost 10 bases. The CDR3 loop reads CASREQGEQFF. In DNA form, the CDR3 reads TGCGCCAGCAGGGAACAGGGGGAGCAGTTCTTC.

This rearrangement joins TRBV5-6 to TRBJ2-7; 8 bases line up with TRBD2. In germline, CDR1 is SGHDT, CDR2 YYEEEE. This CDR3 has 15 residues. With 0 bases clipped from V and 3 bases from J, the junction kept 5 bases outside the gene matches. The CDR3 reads CASSLGGSGNYEQYF. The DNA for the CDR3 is TGTGCCAGCAGCTTGGGGGGTAGCGGGAACTACGAGCAGTACTTC.

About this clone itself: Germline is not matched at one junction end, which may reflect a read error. CDR3 protein: CASSPGTHVETQYF. In DNA, the CDR3 is TGTGCTAGCAGCCCTGGGACACACGTTGAGACCCAGTACTTC. The chain has TRBV7-7 and TRBJ2-5; D might be TRBD1 (6 bases). The CDR3 is made up of 14 amino acids. CDR1 is SSHAT and CDR2 is FNYEAQ in the germline V gene (reference sequence). Supplemented by reference TRBV7-7 and TRBJ2-5, the full variable domain reads GAGVSQSPRYKVTKRGQDVTLRCDPISSHATLYWYQQALGQGPEFLTYFNYEAQPDKSGLPSDRFSAERPEGSISTLTIQRTEQRDSAMYRCASSPGTHVETQYFGPGTRLLVL.

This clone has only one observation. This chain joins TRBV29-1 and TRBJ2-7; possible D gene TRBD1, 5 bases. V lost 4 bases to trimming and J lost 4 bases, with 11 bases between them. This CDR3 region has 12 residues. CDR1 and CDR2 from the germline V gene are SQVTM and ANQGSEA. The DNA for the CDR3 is TGCAGCGTTGGACAGACCTCTTACGAGCAGTACTTC. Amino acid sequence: CSVGQTSYEQYF.